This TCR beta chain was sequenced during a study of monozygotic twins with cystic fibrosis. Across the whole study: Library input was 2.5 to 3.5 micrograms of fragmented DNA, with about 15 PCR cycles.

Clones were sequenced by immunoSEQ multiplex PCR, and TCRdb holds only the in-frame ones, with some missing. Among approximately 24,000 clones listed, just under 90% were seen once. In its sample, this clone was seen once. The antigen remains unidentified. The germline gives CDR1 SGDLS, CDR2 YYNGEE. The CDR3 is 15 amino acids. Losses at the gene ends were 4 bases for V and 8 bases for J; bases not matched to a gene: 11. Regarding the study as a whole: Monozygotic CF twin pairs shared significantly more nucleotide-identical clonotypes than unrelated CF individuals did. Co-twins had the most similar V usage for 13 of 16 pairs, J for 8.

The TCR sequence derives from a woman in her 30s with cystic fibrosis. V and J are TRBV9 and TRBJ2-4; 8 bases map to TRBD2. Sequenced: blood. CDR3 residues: CASSPTGTRFDIQYF. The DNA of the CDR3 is TGTGCCAGCAGCCCAACAGGGACTAGATTCGACATTCAGTACTTC.